These T cell receptor beta chains were read from a single sample in a study of cytomegalovirus exposure and HLA in healthy donors. Only in-frame clones appear in the TCRdb table, and some are missing; sequencing was by immunoSEQ multiplex PCR. This sample yields around 140,000 clones, of which approximately 80% are seen a single time; around 8.8% belongs to the top ten. What was sequenced was PBMCs. These receptors all come from a woman aged 60-70 years in good health and CMV-seropositive. Both conserved end residues are part of each CDR3. Fields, in order: J gene, D gene, V gene, clone size, CDR3 protein, CDR3 DNA. A D gene is named only where the DNA matches it firmly. Some rows have no size entry. The others give once, few or many, or a class for an expanded clone.

TRBJ2-1 | TRBD2 | TRBV2 | . | CASSGLAGDEQFF | TGTGCCAGCAGCGGTCTAGCGGGAGATGAGCAGTTCTTC
TRBJ2-1 | . | TRBV7-7 | . | CASSLVGERVNNEQFF | TGTGCTAGCAGCTTAGTCGGTGAGAGGGTTAACAATGAGCAGTTCTTC
TRBJ2-7 | . | TRBV4-1 | . | CASSRDWETGSYEQYF | TGCGCCAGCAGCCGAGACTGGGAAACAGGCTCCTACGAGCAGTACTTC
TRBJ1-5 | . | TRBV6-1 | few | CASSEVSNQPQHF | TGTGCCAGCAGTGAAGTCAGTAATCAGCCCCAGCATTTT
TRBJ1-2 | . | TRBV6-1 | few | CASSGTGTKHGYTF | TGTGCCAGCAGTGGGACCGGGACAAAGCATGGCTACACCTTC
TRBJ2-7 | TRBD2 | TRBV29-1 | few | CSVDLAGGREQYF | TGCAGCGTTGATTTAGCGGGAGGGCGTGAGCAGTACTTC
TRBJ2-7 | . | TRBV30 | . | CAWRGWTGDSYEQYF | TGTGCCTGGAGGGGGTGGACTGGGGACTCCTACGAGCAGTACTTC
TRBJ2-6 | . | TRBV2 | . | CASSDGSSGANVLTF | TGTGCCAGCAGTGACGGGAGCTCTGGGGCCAACGTCCTGACTTTC
TRBJ2-2 | TRBD1 | TRBV19 | . | CASSRQGSGELFF | TGTGCCAGTAGCCGACAGGGATCCGGGGAGCTGTTTTTT
TRBJ1-5 | . | TRBV7-2 | . | CASSPEPYSNQPQHF | TGTGCCAGCAGCCCCGAGCCGTATAGCAATCAGCCCCAGCATTTT